This entry concerns a single T cell receptor beta chain. The antigen remains undetermined. 13 Jbeta primers and 60 Vbeta primers were used for the PCR. In the source study's methods: In a later analysis, approximately 73 million unique TCR beta chains included roughly 11 million shared by two or more donors. Libraries were prepared by immunoSEQ multiplex PCR; TCRdb keeps only in-frame clonotypes and omits some of them. V and J calls and clone size are those listed in that table; D and trimming were worked out from the DNA. In the table there are 150,000 to 200,000 clones, about 87% of which are singletons. This sample was taken from a study of cytomegalovirus exposure and HLA in healthy donors. Whole-study results and caveats: Published work reported that the classifier diagnosed cytomegalovirus status with high specificity and sensitivity. A later analysis linked 15,000 to 20,000 TCR beta sequences to HLA alleles at 0.05 false discovery rate.

This CDR3 contains 15 residues. Germline assignment: CDR1 KGHSH and CDR2 LQKENI. Trimming cost V 4 bases and J 6 bases; bases outside gene matches: 7. The clonotype was recovered from a woman younger than 35 in good health and CMV-seronegative. This chain joins TRBV18 and TRBJ1-5; 9 bases line up with TRBD1. Sequenced: PBMCs. CDR3 bases: TGTGCCAGCTCACAGGGACAGGGTCGGGGTCAGCCCCAGCATTTT. Translation: CASSQGQGRGQPQHF.